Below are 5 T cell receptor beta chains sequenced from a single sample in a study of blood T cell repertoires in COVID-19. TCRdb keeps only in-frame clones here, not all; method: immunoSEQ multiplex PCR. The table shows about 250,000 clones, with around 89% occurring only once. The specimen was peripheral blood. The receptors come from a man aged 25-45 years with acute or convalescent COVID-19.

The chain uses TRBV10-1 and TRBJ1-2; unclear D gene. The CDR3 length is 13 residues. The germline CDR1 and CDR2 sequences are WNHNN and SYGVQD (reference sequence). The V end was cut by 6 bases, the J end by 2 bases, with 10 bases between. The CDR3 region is CASSPTQNYGYTF. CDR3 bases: TGCGCCAGCAGCCCCACGCAGAACTATGGCTACACCTTC.

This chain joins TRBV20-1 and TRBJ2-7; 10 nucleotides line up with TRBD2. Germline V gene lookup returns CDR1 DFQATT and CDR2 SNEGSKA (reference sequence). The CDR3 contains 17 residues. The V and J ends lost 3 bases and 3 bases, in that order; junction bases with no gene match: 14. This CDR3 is CSASRPSGGTFYYEQYF. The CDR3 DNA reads TGCAGTGCTAGTAGGCCTAGCGGGGGAACATTCTACTACGAGCAGTACTTC.

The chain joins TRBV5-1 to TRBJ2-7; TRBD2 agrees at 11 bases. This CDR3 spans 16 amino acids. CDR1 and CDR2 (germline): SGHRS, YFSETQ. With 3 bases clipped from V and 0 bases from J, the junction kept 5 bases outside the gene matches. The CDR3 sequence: CASSWGTSGLSYEQYF. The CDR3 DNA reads TGCGCCAGCAGCTGGGGGACTAGCGGACTCTCCTACGAGCAGTACTTC.

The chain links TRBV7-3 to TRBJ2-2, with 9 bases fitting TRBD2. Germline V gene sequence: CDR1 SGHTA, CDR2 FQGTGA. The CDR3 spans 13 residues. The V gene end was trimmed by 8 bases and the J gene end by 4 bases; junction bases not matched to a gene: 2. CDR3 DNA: TGTGCCAGCGCTAGCGGGGTCACCGGGGAGCTGTTTTTT. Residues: CASASGVTGELFF. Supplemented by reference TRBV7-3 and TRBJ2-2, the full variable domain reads GAGVSQTPSNKVTEKGKYVELRCDPISGHTALYWYRQSLGQGPEFLIYFQGTGAADDSGLPNDRFFAVRPEGSVSTLKIQRTERGDSAVYLCASASGVTGELFFGEGSRLTVL.

In DNA, the CDR3 is TGTGCCAGCAGCTTCGGGGCCTACGAGCAGTACTTC. Residues: CASSFGAYEQYF. V is TRBV11-2 and J is TRBJ2-7, with TRBD2 as a possible D gene (5 bases). CDR1 and CDR2 (germline): SGHAT, FQNNGV. The CDR3 has 12 amino acids. V was shortened by 3 bases and J by 2 bases, with 5 bases between the two germline ends.